This T cell receptor beta chain originates from a study of OX40 agonist ivuxolimab in advanced cancers. Generated by immunoSEQ multiplex PCR, the TCRdb table keeps only in-frame clones and is missing some. The data show tens of thousands of clones, about 86% seen once. The sequence was obtained from an adult with an advanced solid tumor such as melanoma, head and neck, liver or kidney cancer. The sequencing here drew on CD4+ or CD8+ T cells sorted from blood, taken in a trial of the OX40 agonist ivuxolimab.

CDR3 DNA sequence: TGTGCCTGGAATTATGGGATAAACAATCAGCCCCAGCATTTT. Translating it yields CAWNYGINNQPQHF. The chain employs TRBV30 and TRBJ1-5; D ambiguous. The CDR3 runs 14 residues. Per germline, CDR1 GTSNPN and CDR2 SVGIG (reference sequence). Trimming stripped 4 bases from V and 3 bases from J, with 13 bases between.